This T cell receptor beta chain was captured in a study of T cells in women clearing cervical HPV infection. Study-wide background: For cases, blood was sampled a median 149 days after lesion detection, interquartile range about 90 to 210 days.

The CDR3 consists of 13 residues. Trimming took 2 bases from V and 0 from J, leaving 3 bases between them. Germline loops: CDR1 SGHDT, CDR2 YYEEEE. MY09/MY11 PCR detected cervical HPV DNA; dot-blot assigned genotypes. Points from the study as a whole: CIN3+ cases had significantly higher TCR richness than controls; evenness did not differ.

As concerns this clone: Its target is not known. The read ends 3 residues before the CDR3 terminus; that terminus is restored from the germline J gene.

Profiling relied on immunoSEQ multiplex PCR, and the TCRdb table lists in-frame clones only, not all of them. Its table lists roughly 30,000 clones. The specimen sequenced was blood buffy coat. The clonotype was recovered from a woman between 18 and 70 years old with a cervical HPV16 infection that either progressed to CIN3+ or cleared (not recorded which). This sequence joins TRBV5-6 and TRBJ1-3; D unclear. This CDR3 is CASSFSSGNTIYF. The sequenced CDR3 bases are TGTGCCAGCAGCTTCAGCTCTGGAAACACC.